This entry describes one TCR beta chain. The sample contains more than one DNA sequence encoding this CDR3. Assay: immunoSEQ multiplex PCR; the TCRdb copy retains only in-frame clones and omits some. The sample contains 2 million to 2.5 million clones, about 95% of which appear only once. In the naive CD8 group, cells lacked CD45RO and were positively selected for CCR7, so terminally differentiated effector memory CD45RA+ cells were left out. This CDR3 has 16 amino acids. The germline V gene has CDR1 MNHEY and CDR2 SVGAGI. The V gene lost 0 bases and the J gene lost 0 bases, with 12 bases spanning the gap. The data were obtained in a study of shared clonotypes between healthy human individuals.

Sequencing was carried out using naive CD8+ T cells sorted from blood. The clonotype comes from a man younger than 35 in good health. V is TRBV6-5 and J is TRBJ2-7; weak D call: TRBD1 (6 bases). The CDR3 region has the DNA TGTGCCAGCAGTTACTCTACCGGGACACGCTCCTACGAGCAGTACTTC. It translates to CASSYSTGTRSYEQYF.